One and the same sample provided the 12 T cell receptor beta chains below, sequenced in a study of cytomegalovirus exposure and HLA in healthy donors. Primers for the PCR totalled 60 Vbeta and 13 Jbeta. The table came from immunoSEQ multiplex PCR; TCRdb's copy has only in-frame clones and leaves some out. The table includes more than 130,000 clones, 60% to 80% detected once. The sequenced sample consisted of PBMCs. These receptor sequences come from a woman between 50 and 59 years old in good health and CMV-seronegative.

V and J are TRBV7-2 and TRBJ2-3, with 7 positions matching TRBD1. Trimming cost V 1 base and J 3 bases; bases outside gene matches: 7. Germline CDR1 is SGHTA and CDR2 is FQGNSA. The CDR3 consists of 16 residues. The CDR3 sequence is CASSLGQGQGTDTQYF. CDR3 bases: TGTGCCAGCAGCTTAGGACAGGGCCAAGGGACAGATACGCAGTATTTT.

This clone has ten or more counts. The gene calls are TRBV29-1 and TRBJ2-7; D gene ambiguous. The CDR3 loop spans 13 amino acids. Trimming pared 8 bases from V and 2 bases from J, leaving 16 bases between. Germline V gives CDR1 SQVTM, CDR2 ANQGSEA. The CDR3 here is CSIFAGRTYEQYF. The DNA for the CDR3 is TGCAGCATTTTCGCAGGCCGAACCTACGAGCAGTACTTC.

The gene calls are TRBV7-6 and TRBJ1-6; possibly TRBD1 for D (5 bases). The CDR3 is 14 residues long. V was trimmed by 5 bases and J by 9 bases, leaving 14 bases between them. Germline CDR1 reads SGHVS; CDR2 reads FNYEAQ. CDR3 sequence: CASSGRQGRSPLHF. CDR3 sequence (DNA): TGTGCCAGCAGCGGGCGGCAGGGTCGTTCACCCCTCCACTTT.

The chain joins TRBV10-3 to TRBJ1-4, with a tentative D call TRBD1 (5 bases). CDR1 and CDR2 (germline): ENHRY, SYGVKD. The CDR3 loop spans 16 amino acids. V was shortened by 0 bases and J by 0 bases, with 8 bases between the two germline ends. CDR3 coding DNA: TGTGCCATCAGTGAGTCATCGGGGGCAACTAATGAAAAACTGTTTTTT. It translates to CAISESSGATNEKLFF.

The chain has TRBV5-1 and TRBJ2-6; D is possibly TRBD1 (5 bases). Trimming pared 0 bases from V and 1 base from J, leaving 8 bases between. This CDR3 has 16 residues. The V gene's germline CDR1 is SGHRS and CDR2 YFSETQ. In nucleotides, the CDR3 is TGCGCCAGCAGCTTGGCGGACATTTCTGGGGCCAACGTCCTGACTTTC. Its translation is CASSLADISGANVLTF.

V is TRBV2 and J is TRBJ1-1; D remains ambiguous. Deletions cut 8 bases from V and 2 bases from J, with 15 bases between. Germline V lookup: CDR1 SNHLY, CDR2 FYNNEI. The CDR3 has 14 amino acids. The chain's CDR3 is CASLGNLINTEAFF. DNA for the CDR3: TGTGCCAGCCTCGGGAACCTGATAAACACTGAAGCTTTCTTT.

This clone was seen more than once but under ten times. The chain links TRBV5-8 to TRBJ1-5; D ambiguous. Germline CDR1 and CDR2: SGHTS and YDEGEE. The CDR3 has 13 residues. V was clipped by 4 bases and J by 1 base, with 6 bases between them. The CDR3 sequence is CASSARSNQPQHF. The CDR3 DNA reads TGTGCCAGCAGCGCGCGGAGCAATCAGCCCCAGCATTTT.

V and J are TRBV2 and TRBJ2-1; D remains ambiguous. The germline gives CDR1 SNHLY, CDR2 FYNNEI. V was shortened by 0 bases and J by 1 base, with 4 bases between the two germline ends. The CDR3 sequence is 14 residues long. The CDR3 loop is CASSEARSYNEQFF. The CDR3 nucleotides read TGTGCCAGCAGTGAAGCCCGGTCCTACAATGAGCAGTTCTTC.

The chain has TRBV6-1 and TRBJ2-5, with 9 bases fitting TRBD1. The CDR3 extends over 18 amino acids. Germline-derived CDR1 and CDR2 are MNHNS and SASEGT. V shed 3 bases and J 5 bases; nucleotides not matched to a gene: 16. The CDR3 DNA is TGTGCCAGCAGTGATCAGCCATGGACAGGGGCGAGGGGGGAGACCCAGTACTTC. Translated, it gives CASSDQPWTGARGETQYF.

This chain uses TRBV2 with TRBJ1-1, with TRBD1 as a possible D gene (5 bases). V lost 6 bases, J lost 0 bases, and 14 bases lay in between. The CDR3 consists of 15 residues. Germline CDR1 SNHLY, CDR2 FYNNEI. The CDR3 is CASSSDIPMNTEAFF. Here the CDR3 DNA reads TGTGCCAGCAGCTCGGACATCCCCATGAACACTGAAGCTTTCTTT.

This clone showed up just once. The chain is built from TRBV4-1 and TRBJ2-7; 7 bases are shared with TRBD2. The CDR3 length is 16 residues. J was trimmed by 3 bases and V by 4 bases; bases with no gene match: 12. Germline V gives CDR1 MGHRA, CDR2 YSYEKL. CDR3 nucleotides: TGCGCCAGCAGCCCCCCAGGTCCTAGCGGAGGCTACGAGCAGTACTTC. Translating it yields CASSPPGPSGGYEQYF.

V usage is TRBV19 and J usage is TRBJ2-1; 10 bases map to TRBD2. Per the germline V gene, CDR1 is LNHDA and CDR2 is SQIVND (reference sequence). CDR3 length: 15 residues. Trimming cost V 2 bases and J 3 bases; bases outside gene matches: 1. CDR3 region: CASSITSGVYNEQFF. CDR3 DNA sequence: TGTGCCAGTAGTATAACTAGCGGGGTCTACAATGAGCAGTTCTTC.